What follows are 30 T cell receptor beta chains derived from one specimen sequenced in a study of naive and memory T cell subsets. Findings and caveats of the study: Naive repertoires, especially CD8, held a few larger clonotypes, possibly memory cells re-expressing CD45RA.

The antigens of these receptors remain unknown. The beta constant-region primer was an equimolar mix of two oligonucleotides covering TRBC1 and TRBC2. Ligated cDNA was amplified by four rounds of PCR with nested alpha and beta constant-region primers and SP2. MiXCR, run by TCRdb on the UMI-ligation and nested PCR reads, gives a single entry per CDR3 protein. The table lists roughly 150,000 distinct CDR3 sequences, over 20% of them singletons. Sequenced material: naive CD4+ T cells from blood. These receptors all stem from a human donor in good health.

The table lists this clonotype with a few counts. The chain's CDR3 is CASSIDRAGDHTGELFF. In nucleotides, the CDR3 is TGTGCCAGTAGTATAGATAGGGCGGGAGACCACACCGGGGAGCTGTTTTTT. V is TRBV19 and J is TRBJ2-2; 7 bases align to TRBD2. V dropped 0 bases and J dropped 3; count of bases not matched to a gene: 7. This CDR3 has 17 residues. CDR1 is LNHDA and CDR2 is SQIVND in the germline V gene (reference sequence).

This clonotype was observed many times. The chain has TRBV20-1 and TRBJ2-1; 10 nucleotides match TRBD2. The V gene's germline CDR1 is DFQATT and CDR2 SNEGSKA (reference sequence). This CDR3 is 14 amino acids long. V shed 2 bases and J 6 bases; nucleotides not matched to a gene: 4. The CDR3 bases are TGCAGTGCTAGACTAGCGGGAGTTCGCAATGAGCAGTTCTTC. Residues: CSARLAGVRNEQFF.

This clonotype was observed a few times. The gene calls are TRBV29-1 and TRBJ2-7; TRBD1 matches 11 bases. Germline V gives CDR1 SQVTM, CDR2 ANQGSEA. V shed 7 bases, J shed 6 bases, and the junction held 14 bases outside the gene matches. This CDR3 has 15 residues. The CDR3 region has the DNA TGCAGCGGGATTGAAAACTTGGGGACAGGGGGCGAGCAGTACTTC. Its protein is CSGIENLGTGGEQYF.

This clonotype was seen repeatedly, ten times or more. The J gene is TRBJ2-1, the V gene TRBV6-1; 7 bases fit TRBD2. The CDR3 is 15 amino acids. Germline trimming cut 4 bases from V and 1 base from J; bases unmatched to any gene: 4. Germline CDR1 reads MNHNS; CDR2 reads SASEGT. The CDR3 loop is CASSVLAVSYNEQFF. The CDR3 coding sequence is TGTGCCAGCAGTGTTCTAGCGGTATCCTACAATGAGCAGTTCTTC.

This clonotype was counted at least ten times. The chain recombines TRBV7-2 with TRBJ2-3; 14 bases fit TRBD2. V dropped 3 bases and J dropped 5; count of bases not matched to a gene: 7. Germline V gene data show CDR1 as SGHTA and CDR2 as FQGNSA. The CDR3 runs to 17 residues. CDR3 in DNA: TGTGCCAGCAGCTTGTTAGGGACTAGCGGGAGAGGAGATACGCAGTATTTT. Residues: CASSLLGTSGRGDTQYF.

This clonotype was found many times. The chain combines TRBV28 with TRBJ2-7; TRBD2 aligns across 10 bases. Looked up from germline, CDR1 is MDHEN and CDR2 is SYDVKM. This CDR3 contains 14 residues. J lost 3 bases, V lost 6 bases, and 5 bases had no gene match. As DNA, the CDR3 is TGTGCCAGCAGGGCTAGCGGGAGTTTCTACGAGCAGTACTTC. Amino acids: CASRASGSFYEQYF.

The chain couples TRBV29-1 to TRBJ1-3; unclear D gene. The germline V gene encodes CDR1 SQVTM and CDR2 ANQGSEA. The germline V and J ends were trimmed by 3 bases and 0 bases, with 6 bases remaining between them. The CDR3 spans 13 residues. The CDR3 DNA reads TGCAGCGTTGAGGGCAGCTCTGGAAACACCATATATTTT. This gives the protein CSVEGSSGNTIYF.

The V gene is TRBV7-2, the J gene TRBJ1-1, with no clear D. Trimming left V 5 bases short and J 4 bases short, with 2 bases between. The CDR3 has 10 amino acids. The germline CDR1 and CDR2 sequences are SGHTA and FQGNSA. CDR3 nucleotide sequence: TGTGCCAGCAGCCGCACTGAAGCTTTCTTT. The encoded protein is CASSRTEAFF.

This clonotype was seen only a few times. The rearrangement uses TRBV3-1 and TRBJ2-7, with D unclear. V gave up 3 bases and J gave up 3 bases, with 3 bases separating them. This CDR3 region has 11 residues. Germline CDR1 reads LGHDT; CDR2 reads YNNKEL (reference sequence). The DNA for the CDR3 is TGTGCCAGCAGCCACTTCTACGAGCAGTACTTC. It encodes CASSHFYEQYF.

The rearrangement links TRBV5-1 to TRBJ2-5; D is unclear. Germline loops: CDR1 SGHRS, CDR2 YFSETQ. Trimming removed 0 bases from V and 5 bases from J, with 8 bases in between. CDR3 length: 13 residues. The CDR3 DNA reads TGCGCCAGCAGCTTGGTAGTTGCGGAGACCCAGTACTTC. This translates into CASSLVVAETQYF. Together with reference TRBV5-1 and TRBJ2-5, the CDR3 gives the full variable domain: KAGVTQTPRYLIKTRGQQVTLSCSPISGHRSVSWYQQTPGQGLQFLFEYFSETQRNKGNFPGRFSGRQFSNSRSEMNVSTLELGDSALYLCASSLVVAETQYFGPGTRLLVL.

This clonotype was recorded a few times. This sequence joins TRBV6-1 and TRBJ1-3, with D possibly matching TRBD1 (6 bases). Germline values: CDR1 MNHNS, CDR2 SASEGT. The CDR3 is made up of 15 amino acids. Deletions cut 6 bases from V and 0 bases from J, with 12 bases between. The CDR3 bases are TGTGCCAGCAGACGGGACACCGTCTCTGGAAACACCATATATTTT. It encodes CASRRDTVSGNTIYF.

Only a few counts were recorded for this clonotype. CDR3 residues: CASSIAGGPTDTQYF. CDR3 DNA sequence: TGTGCCAGCAGTATAGCGGGAGGGCCCACAGATACGCAGTATTTT. This chain connects TRBV6-6 to TRBJ2-3; 11 bases map to TRBD2. The CDR3 loop spans 15 amino acids. V trimming: 5 bases; J trimming: 2 bases; junction bases outside the gene matches: 3. Per germline, CDR1 MNHNY and CDR2 SVGAGI (reference sequence).

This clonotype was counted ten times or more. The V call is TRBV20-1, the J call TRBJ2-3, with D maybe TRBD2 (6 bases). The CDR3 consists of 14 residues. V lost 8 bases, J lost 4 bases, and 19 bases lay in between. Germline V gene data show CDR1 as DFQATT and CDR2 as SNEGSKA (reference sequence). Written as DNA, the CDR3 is TGCAGTTCTGGCCGCGGGAATAGCGCAGATACGCAGTATTTT. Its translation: CSSGRGNSADTQYF.

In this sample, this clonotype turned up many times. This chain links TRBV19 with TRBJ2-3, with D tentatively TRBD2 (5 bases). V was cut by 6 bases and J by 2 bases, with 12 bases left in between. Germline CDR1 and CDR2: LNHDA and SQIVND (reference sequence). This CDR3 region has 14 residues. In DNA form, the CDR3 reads TGTGCCAGTAGGGCTAGCCTCCCCACAGATACGCAGTATTTT. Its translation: CASRASLPTDTQYF.

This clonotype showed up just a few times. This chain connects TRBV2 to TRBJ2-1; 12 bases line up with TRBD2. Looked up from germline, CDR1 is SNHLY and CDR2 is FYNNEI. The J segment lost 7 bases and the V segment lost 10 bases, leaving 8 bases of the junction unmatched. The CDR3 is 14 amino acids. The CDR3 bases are TGTGCCACTCGAAGGACTAGCGGGATGAATGAGCAGTTCTTC. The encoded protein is CATRRTSGMNEQFF.

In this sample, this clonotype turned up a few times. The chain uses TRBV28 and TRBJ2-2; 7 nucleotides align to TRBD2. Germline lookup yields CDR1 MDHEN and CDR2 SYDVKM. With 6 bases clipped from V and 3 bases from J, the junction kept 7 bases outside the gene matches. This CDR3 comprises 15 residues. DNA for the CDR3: TGTGCCAGCAGGCCCAGCGGGATCGACACCGGGGAGCTGTTTTTT. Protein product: CASRPSGIDTGELFF.

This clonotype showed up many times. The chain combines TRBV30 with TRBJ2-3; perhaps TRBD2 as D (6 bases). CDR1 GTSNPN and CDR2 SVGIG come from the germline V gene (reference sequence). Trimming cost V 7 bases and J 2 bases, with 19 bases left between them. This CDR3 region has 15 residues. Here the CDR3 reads CAFNKRAFSTDTQYF. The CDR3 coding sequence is TGTGCCTTCAACAAGCGGGCTTTCTCCACAGATACGCAGTATTTT.

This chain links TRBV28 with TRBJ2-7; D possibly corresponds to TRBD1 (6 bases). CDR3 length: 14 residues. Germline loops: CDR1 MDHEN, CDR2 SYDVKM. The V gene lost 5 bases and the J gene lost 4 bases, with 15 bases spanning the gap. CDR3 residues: CASSNPGTNYEQYF. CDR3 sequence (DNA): TGTGCCAGCAGTAACCCCGGGACAAATTACGAGCAGTACTTC.

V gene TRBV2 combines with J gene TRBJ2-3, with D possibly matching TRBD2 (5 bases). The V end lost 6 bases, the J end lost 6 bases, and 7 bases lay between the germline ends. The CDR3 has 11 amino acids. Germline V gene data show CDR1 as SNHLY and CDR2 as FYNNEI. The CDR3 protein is CASREADTQYF. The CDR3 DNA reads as TGTGCCAGCAGGGAGGCCGATACGCAGTATTTT.

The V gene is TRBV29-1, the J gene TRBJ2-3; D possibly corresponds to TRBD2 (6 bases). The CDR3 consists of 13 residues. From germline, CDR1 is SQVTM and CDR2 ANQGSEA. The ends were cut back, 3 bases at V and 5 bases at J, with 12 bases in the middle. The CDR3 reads CSVDRAGGDTQYF. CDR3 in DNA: TGCAGCGTTGACAGGGCCGGGGGAGATACGCAGTATTTT.

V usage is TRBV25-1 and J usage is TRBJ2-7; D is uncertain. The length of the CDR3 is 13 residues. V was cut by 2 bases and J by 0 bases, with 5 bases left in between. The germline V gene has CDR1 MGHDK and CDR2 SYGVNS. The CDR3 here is CASSERGSYEQYF. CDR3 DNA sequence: TGTGCCAGCAGTGAAAGAGGCTCCTACGAGCAGTACTTC.

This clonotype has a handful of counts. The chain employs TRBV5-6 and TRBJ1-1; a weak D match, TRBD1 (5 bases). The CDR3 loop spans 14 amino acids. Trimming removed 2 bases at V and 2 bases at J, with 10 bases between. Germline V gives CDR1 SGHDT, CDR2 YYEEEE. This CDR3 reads CASSLPQVNTEAFF. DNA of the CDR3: TGTGCCAGCAGCTTACCACAGGTAAACACTGAAGCTTTCTTT.

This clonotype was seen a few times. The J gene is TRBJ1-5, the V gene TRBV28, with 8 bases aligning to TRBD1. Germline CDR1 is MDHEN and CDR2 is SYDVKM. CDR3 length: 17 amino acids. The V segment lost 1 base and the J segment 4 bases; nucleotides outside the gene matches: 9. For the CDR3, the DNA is TGTGCCAGCAGTTTATATCCTCCGGGACAGGATAATCAGCCCCAGCATTTT. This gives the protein CASSLYPPGQDNQPQHF.

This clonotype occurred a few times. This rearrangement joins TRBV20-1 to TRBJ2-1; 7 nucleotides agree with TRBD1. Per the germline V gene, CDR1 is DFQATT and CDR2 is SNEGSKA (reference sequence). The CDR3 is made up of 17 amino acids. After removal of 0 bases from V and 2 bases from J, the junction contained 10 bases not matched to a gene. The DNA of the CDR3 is TGCAGTGCTAGAGACCGACAGGGTCCGATCCCCTACAATGAGCAGTTCTTC. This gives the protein CSARDRQGPIPYNEQFF.

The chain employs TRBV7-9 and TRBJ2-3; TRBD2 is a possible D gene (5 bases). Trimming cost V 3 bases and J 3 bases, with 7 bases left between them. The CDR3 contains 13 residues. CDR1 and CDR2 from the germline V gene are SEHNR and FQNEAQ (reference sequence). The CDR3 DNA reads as TGTGCCAGCAGCTTGACGGGGACAGATACGCAGTATTTT. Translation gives CASSLTGTDTQYF.

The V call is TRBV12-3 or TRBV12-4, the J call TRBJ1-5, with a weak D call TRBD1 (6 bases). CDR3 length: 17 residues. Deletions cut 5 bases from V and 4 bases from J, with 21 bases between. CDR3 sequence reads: CASSPGAGTWWNQPQHF. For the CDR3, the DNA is TGTGCCAGCAGTCCTGGGGCGGGGACATGGTGGAATCAGCCCCAGCATTTT.

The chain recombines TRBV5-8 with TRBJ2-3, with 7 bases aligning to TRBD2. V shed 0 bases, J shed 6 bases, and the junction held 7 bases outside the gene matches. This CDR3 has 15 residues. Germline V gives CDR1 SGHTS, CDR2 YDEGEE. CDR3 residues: CASSLGVGGMDTQYF. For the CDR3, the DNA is TGTGCCAGCAGCTTGGGGGTCGGGGGGATGGATACGCAGTATTTT.

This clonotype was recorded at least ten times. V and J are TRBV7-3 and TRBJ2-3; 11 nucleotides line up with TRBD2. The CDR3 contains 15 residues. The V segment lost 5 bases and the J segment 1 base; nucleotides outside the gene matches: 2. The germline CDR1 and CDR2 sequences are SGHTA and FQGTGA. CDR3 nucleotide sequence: TGTGCCAGCAGCAGTAGCGGGAGGGGCACAGATACGCAGTATTTT. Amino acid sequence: CASSSSGRGTDTQYF.

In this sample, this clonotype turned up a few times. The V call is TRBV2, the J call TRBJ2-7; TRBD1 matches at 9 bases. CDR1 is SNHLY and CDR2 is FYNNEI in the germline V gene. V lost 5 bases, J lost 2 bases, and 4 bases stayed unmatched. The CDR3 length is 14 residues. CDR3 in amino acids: CASSRDRAAYEQYF. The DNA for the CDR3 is TGTGCCAGCAGTAGGGACAGGGCCGCCTACGAGCAGTACTTC.

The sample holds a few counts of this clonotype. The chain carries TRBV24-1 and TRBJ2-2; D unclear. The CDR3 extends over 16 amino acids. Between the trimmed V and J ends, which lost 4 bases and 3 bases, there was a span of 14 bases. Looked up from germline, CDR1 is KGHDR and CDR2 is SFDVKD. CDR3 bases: TGTGCCACCAGTGACCCCGGGCCCAGCTACACCGGGGAGCTGTTTTTT. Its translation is CATSDPGPSYTGELFF.